The clone carrying this TCR beta chain turned up a few times. Its antigen is as yet unknown. Trimming took off 0 bases at V and 0 bases at J, with 6 bases between the two ends. In germline, CDR1 is MGHRA, CDR2 YSYEKL. CDR3 size: 15 residues. Stated treatment: oral pan-JAK inhibitor, 5-10 mg twice daily. The researchers isolated CD4+ and CD8+ T cells from PBMCs by sorting. The sample is drawn from a study of CD8+ T cells in alopecia areata. Study-wide context: For the treated group, dosing was oral tofacitinib at 5 to 10 mg twice daily. Patients given treatment had severity scored by the percentage of scalp area affected.

RNA extraction was followed by reverse transcription into cDNA, which acted as the sequencing template. Using immunoSEQ multiplex PCR, the repertoire was profiled, and TCRdb retains in-frame clones only, with some absent. In the table there are under 350,000 clones, nearly 60% of which are singletons. Whole-study findings and limits: Significant decreases in scalp clonality and expanded CD8+ clones followed tofacitinib treatment.

The sample was CD4+ T cells sorted from blood, taken at week 24, from a patient treated with tofacitinib. The rearrangement joins TRBV4-1 to TRBJ2-1; no clear D. The sequence was collected from a human donor with alopecia areata. CDR3 loop: CASSQDDGSYNEQFF. Here the CDR3 DNA reads TGCGCCAGCAGCCAAGATGACGGCTCCTACAATGAGCAGTTCTTC.